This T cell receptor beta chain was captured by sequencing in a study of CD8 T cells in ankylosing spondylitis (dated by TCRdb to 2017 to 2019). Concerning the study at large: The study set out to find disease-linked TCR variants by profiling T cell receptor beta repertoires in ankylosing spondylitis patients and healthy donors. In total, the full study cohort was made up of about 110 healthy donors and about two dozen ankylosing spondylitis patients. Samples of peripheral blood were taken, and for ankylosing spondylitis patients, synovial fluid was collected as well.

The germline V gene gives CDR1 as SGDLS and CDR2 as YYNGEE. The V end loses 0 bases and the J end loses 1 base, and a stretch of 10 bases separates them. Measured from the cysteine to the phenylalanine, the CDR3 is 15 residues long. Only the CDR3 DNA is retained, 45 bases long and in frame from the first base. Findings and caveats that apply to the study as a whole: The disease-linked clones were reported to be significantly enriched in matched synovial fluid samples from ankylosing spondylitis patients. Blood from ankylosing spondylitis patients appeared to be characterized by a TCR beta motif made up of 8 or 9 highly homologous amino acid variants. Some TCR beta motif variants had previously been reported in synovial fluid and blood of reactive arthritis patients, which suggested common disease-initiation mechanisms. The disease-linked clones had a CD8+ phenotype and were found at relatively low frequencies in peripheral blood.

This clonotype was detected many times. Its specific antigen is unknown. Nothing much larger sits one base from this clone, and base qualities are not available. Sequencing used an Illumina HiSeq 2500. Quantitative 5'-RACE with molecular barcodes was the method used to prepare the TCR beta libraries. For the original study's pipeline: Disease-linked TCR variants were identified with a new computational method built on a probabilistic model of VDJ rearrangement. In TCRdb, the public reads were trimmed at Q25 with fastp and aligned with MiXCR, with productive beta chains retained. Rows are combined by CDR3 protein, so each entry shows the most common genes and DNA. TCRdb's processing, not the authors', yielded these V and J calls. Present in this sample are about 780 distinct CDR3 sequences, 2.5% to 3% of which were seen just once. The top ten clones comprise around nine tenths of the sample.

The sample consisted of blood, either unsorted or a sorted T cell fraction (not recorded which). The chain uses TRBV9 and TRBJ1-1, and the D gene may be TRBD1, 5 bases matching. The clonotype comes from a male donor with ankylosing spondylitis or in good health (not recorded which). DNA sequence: TGTGCCAGCAGCGTAGGAGGAGGGGCGAACACTGAAGCTTTCTTT. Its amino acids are CASSVGGGANTEAFF.